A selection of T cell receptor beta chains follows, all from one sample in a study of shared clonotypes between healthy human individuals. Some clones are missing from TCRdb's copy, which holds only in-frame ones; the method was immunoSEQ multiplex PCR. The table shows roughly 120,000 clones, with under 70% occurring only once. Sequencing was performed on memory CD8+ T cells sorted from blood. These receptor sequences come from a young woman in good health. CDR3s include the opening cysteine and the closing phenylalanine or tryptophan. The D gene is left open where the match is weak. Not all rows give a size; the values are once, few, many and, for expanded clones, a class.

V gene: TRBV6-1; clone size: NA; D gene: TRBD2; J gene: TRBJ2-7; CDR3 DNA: TGTGCCAGCAGCGATGGGACTAGCGGGATCTTCGAGCAGTACTTC; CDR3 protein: CASSDGTSGIFEQYF
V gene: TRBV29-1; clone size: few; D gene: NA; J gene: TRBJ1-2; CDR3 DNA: TGCAGCGTTGTAGATTTTGGCTACACCTTC; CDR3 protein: CSVVDFGYTF
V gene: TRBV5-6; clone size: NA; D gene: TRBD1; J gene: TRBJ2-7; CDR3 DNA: TGTGCCAGCAGGAAGGACAGGGGGCCGCAGGACGAGCAGTACTTC; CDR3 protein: CASRKDRGPQDEQYF
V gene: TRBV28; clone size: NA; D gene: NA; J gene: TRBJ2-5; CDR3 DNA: TGTGCCGCCCGACCGAGAAACCAAGAGACCCAGTACTTC; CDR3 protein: CAARPRNQETQYF
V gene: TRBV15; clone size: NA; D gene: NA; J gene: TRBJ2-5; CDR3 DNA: TGTGCCACCAGCAGAGAACAAAATGGGGGGGAGACCCAGTACTTC; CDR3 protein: CATSREQNGGETQYF
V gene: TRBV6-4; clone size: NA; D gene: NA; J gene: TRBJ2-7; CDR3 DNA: TGTGCCAGCAGTGAAGCGGTAGCGGTGGTCTACGAGCAGTACTTC; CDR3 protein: CASSEAVAVVYEQYF
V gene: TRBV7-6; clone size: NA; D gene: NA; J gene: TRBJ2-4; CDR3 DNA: TGTGCCAGCAGCGAGCTCAGGGTCGGGGGCATTCAGTACTTC; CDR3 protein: CASSELRVGGIQYF
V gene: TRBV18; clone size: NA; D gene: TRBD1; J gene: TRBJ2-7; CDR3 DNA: TGTGCCAGCTCACCAGTTGAGGGACAGGGGTCCCACGAGCAGTACTTC; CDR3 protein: CASSPVEGQGSHEQYF
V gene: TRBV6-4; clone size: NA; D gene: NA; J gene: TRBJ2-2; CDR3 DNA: TGTGCCAGCAGTGAAGGGGTAGGGAATACCGGGGAGCTGTTTTTT; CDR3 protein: CASSEGVGNTGELFF
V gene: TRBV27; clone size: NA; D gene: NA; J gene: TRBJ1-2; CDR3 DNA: TGTGCCAGCAGTTCAGGGACAACCTATGGCTACACCTTC; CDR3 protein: CASSSGTTYGYTF
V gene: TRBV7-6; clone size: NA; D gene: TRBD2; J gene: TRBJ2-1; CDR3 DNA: TGTGCCAGCAGCTTAGAAGTTAGCGGGACTGACAATGAGCAGTTCTTC; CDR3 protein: CASSLEVSGTDNEQFF
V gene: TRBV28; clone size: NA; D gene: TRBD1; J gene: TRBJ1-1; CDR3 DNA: TGTGCCAGCAGTTTAAGAACAGGGGGGGATCGTAACACTGAAGCTTTCTTT; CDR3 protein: CASSLRTGGDRNTEAFF
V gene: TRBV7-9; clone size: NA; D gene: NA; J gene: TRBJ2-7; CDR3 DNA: TGTGCCAGCAGCTCCCCTAGCTCCTACGAGCAGTACTTC; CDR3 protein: CASSSPSSYEQYF
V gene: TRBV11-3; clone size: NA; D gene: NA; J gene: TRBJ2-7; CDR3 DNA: TGTGCCAGCAGCCACGTTGGGGAAAGTTACGAGCAGTACTTC; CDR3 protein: CASSHVGESYEQYF
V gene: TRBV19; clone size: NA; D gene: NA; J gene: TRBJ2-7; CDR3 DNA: TGTGCCAGTAGTTCCCGGCCCGGCGGCTCCTACGAGCAGTACTTC; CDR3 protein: CASSSRPGGSYEQYF
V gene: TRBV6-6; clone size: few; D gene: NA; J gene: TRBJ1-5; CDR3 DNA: TGTGCCAGCAGTCCCTCAGCCGGGGCAGGCAATCAGCCCCAGCATTTT; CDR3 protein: CASSPSAGAGNQPQHF
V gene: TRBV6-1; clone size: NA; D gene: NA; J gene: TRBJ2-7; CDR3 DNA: TGTGCCATCAGTGACGGCGGGATTCACGAGCAGTACTTC; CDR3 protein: CAISDGGIHEQYF
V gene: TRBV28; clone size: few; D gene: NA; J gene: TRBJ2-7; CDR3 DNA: TGTGCCAGCAGCCCAGTAGGAGCTCGGTACGAGCAGTACTTC; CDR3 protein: CASSPVGARYEQYF
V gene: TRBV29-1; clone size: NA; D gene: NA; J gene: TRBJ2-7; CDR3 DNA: TGCAGCGCCACAGACTACCTGCTCTACGAGCAGTACTTC; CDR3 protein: CSATDYLLYEQYF
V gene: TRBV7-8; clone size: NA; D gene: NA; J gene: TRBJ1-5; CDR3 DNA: TGTGCCAGCAGCCCCACAGCCGGTGGGGATCAGCCCCAGCATTTT; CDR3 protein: CASSPTAGGDQPQHF
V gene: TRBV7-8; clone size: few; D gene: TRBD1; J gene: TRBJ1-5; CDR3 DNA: TGTGCCAGCAGCCACTACCGACAGGGTAATCAGCCCCAGCATTTT; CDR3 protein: CASSHYRQGNQPQHF
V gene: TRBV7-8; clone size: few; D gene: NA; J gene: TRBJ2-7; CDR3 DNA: TGTGCCAGCAGCCAATCAAACGGCGGGGGCAGGTACGAGCAGTACTTC; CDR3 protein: CASSQSNGGGRYEQYF
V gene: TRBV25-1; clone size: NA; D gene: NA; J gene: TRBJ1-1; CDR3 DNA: TGTGCCAGCACCCATGCAGGGGTGAGGGGTAGCACTGAAGCTTTCTTT; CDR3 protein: CASTHAGVRGSTEAFF
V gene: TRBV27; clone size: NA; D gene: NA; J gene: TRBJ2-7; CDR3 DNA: TGTGCCAGCAGTTTAGCAGCAAACTACGAGCAGTACTTC; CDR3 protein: CASSLAANYEQYF
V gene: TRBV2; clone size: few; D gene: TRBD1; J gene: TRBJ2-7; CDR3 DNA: TGTGCCAGTTCCCCGGACAGGCCACAGCAGTACTTC; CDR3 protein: CASSPDRPQQYF
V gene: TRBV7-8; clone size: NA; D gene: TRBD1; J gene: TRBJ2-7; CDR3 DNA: TGTGCCAGCAGCCCCGGGACAGGGGACCACGAGCAGTACTTC; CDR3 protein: CASSPGTGDHEQYF
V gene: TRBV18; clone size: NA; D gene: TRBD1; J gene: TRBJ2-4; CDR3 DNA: TGTGCCAGCTCACCGGGACAGCAAAACATTCAGTACTTC; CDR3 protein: CASSPGQQNIQYF
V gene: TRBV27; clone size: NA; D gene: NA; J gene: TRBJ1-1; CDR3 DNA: TGTGCCAGTCGTCTGTTTGAGGAGGGTAAAGCTTTCTTT; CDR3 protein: CASRLFEEGKAFF
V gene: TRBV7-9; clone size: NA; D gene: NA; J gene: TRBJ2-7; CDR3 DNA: TGTGCCAGCAGCTTAGGGGACGGACTACCGTTCTACGAGCAGTACTTC; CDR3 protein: CASSLGDGLPFYEQYF
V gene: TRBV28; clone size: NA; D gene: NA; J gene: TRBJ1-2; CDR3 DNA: TGTGCCAGCAGTTTTGTGAATGGCTACACCTTC; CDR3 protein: CASSFVNGYTF
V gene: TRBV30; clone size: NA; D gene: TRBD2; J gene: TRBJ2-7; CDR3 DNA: TGTGCCTGGAGTCCTAGCGGGAGCTGGATCAACGAGCAGTACTTC; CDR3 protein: CAWSPSGSWINEQYF
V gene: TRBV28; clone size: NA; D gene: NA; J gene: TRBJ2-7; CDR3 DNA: TGTGCCAGCAGTCCCCGGGACATCACCTACGAGCAGTACTTC; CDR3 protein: CASSPRDITYEQYF
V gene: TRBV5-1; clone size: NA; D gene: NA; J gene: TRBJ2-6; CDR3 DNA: TGCGCCAGCAGCTTGGGTGGAGGTCGCTCTGGGGCCAACGTCCTGACTTTC; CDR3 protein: CASSLGGGRSGANVLTF
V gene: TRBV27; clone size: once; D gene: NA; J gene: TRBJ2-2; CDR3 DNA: TGTGCCAGCAGTTTATACGGGCAGGGGGGCACCGGGGAGCTGTTTTTT; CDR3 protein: CASSLYGQGGTGELFF
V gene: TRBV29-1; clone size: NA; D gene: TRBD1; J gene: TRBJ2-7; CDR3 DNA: TGCAGCGTCGTCGACAGGGATGCTCAAGAGCAGTACTTC; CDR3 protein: CSVVDRDAQEQYF
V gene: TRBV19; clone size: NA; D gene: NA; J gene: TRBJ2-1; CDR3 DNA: TGTGCCAGTAGTATAGGGGGGCAACACGGCAATGAGCAGTTCTTC; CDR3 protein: CASSIGGQHGNEQFF
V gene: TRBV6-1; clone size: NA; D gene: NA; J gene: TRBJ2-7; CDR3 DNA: TGTGCCAGCAGTGGCACGCGGGGTGAGTCTTACTACGAGCAGTACTTC; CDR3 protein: CASSGTRGESYYEQYF
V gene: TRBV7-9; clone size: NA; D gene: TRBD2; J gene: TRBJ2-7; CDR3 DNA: TGTGCCAGCAGCCCCGGGAGCGGGAGAATCCACGAGCAGTACTTC; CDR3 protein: CASSPGSGRIHEQYF
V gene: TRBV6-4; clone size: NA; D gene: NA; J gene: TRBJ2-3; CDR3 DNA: TGTGCCAGCAGGGCGGGCACTAGCACAGATACGCAGTATTTT; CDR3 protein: CASRAGTSTDTQYF
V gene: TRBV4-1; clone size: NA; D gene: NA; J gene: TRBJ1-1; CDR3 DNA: TGCGCCAGCAGCCGGACAAGGACTGAAGCTTTCTTT; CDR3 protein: CASSRTRTEAFF
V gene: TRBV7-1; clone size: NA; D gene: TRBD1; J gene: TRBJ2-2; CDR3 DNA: TGTGCCAGCAGTCCCCGGACAGGGACCGGGGAGCTGTTTTTT; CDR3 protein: CASSPRTGTGELFF
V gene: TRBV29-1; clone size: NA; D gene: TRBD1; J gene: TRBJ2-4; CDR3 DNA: TGCAGCGCGGGGACAGGGGACGGCGGCATTCAGTACTTC; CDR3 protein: CSAGTGDGGIQYF
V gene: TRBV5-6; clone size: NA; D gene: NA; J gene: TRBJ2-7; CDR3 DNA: TGTGCCAGCAGCTTGAGGGGCGCCTACGAGCAGTACTTC; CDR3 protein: CASSLRGAYEQYF
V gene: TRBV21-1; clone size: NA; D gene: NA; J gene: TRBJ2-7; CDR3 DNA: TGTGCCAGCAGCATCAACCGACGGCATTCCTACGAGCAGTACTTC; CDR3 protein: CASSINRRHSYEQYF
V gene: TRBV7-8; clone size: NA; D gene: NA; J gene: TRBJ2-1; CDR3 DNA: TGTGCCAGCAGCTTAGGGGCCAGGAGCTCCTACAATGAGCAGTTCTTC; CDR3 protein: CASSLGARSSYNEQFF
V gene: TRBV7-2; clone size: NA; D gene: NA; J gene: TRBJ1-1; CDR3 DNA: TGTGCCAGCAGCAGCGACAGTGGGGGACACACTGAAGCTTTCTTT; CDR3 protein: CASSSDSGGHTEAFF
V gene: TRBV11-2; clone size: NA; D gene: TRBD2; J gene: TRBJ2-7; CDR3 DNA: TGTGCCAGCAGCTTAGGACTAGCAAGCTACGAGCAGTACTTC; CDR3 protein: CASSLGLASYEQYF
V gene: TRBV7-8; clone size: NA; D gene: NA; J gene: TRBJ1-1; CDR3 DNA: TGTGCCAGCAGCCCGGAAGGGGTCCCGAACACTGAAGCTTTCTTT; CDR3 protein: CASSPEGVPNTEAFF
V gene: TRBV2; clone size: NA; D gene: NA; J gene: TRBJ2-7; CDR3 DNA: TGTGCCAGCAGTGTATCCCACGAGCAGTACTTC; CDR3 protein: CASSVSHEQYF
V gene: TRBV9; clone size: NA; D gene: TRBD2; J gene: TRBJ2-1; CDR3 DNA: TGTGCCAGCAGCGTCCCGGGACTAGCGGGAGTTCGGGATGAGCAGTTCTTC; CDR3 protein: CASSVPGLAGVRDEQFF
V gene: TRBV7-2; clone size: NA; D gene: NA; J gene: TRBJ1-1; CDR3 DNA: TGTGCCAGCAGCCCCTATCTTAACACTGAAGCTTTCTTT; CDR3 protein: CASSPYLNTEAFF
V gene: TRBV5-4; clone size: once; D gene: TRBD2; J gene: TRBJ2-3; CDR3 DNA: TGTGCCTCCGGGGAGAGGGCTAGCGGGATAGATACGCAGTATTTT; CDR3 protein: CASGERASGIDTQYF
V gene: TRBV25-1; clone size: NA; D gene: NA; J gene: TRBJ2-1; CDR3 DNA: TGTGCCAGCAGTGAAACAGGCCCTTATTACAATGAGCAGTTCTTC; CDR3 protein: CASSETGPYYNEQFF
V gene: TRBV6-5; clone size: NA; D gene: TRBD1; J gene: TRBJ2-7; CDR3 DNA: TGTGCCAGCAGTTACGGCGACAGGGTGGCCGAGCAGTACTTC; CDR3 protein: CASSYGDRVAEQYF
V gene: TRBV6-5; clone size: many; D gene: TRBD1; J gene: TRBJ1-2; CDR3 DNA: TGTGCCAGCAGTCAAGACAGGGCGGTCTACACCTTC; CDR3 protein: CASSQDRAVYTF
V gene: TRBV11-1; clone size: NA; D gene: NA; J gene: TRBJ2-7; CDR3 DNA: TGTGCCAGCAGCTTAGGTAGCGGCCGAATATTTTACGAGCAGTACTTC; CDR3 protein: CASSLGSGRIFYEQYF
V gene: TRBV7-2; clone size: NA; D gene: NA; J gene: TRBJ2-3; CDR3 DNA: TGTGCCAGCAGCTTATTAGGGGGCACAGATACGCAGTATTTT; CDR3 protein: CASSLLGGTDTQYF
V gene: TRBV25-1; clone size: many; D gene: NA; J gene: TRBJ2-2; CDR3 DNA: TGTGCCAGCAGTGAATATAAGGACGGCAAGAACACCGGGGAGCTGTTTTTT; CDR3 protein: CASSEYKDGKNTGELFF
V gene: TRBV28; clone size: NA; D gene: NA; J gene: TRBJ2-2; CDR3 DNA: TGTGCCAGCAGCCCCTCGGGCCGGGAAAGCACCGGGGAGCTGTTTTTT; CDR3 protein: CASSPSGRESTGELFF
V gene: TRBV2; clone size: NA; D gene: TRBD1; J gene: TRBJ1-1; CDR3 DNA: TGTGCCAGCCGGACAGGGGGCGCAAGGGCAAGCATGAACACTGAAGCTTTCTTT; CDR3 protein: CASRTGGARASMNTEAFF